The clone carrying this T cell receptor beta chain was seen once. Its matching antigen is unknown. Assay used: immunoSEQ multiplex PCR; TCRdb lists only in-frame clones, some missing. The table includes more than 90,000 clones, almost 90% detected once. The data derive from a study of radiotherapy plus CTLA-4 blockade in lung cancer. General study results and limits: Expansion of tumor-derived TCR clones was observed in blood after radiotherapy plus ipilimumab.

CDR3 length equals 14 residues. Germline CDR1 reads SGHRS; CDR2 reads YFSETQ. Between the trimmed V and J ends, which lost 3 bases and 4 bases, there was a span of 8 bases. The material was peripheral blood, obtained from a patient treated with radiotherapy plus ipilimumab. J is TRBJ2-6 and V is TRBV5-1, with no clear D. The origin of this receptor is a human donor with non-small cell lung cancer that progressed on radiotherapy plus ipilimumab. The CDR3 sequence is CASSYYSGANVLTF. CDR3 DNA: TGCGCCAGCAGCTATTATTCCGGGGCCAACGTCCTGACTTTC.